This TCR beta chain was profiled in a study of CD8 T cells in ankylosing spondylitis (dated by TCRdb to the late 2010s). A note on the overall study: The study profiled T cell receptor beta repertoires in healthy donors and ankylosing spondylitis patients to find disease-linked TCR variants. The full study cohort was made up of about 24 ankylosing spondylitis patients and around 100 healthy donors. Peripheral blood was sampled, and synovial fluid was additionally collected from ankylosing spondylitis patients. The full study reports these points: A TCR beta motif made up of fewer than 10 highly homologous amino acid variants appeared to be characteristic of blood from ankylosing spondylitis patients. Some of the motif variants had been reported before in the synovial fluid and blood of reactive arthritis patients, a finding that suggests common disease-initiation mechanisms. The disease-linked clones showed a CD8+ phenotype and occurred at relatively low frequencies in peripheral blood. The disease-linked clones were reported to be significantly enriched in matched synovial fluid samples from ankylosing spondylitis patients.

The data were produced on an Illumina HiSeq 2500. Quantitative 5'-RACE with molecular barcodes was the method used to prepare the TCR beta libraries. As for the authors' bioinformatics: To identify disease-linked TCR variants, a new computational method was used, one built on a probabilistic model of VDJ rearrangement. TCRdb's own reprocessing of the public reads used fastp at Q25 and MiXCR and kept productive beta chains. All rows with the same CDR3 protein become a single entry with the most common DNA and genes. The V and J calls here are based on TCRdb, not the publication. The sample table shows hundreds of thousands of distinct CDR3 sequences, and about an eighth are seen once. Of the sample, 6.5% to 7% is held by the ten largest clones. This clonotype was seen many times. Which antigen it targets is not known. Nothing much larger sits one base from this clone, and base qualities are not available.

V sheds 3 bases and J sheds 2 bases, leaving 8 bases between their ends. The CDR3 runs 14 amino acids, cysteine and phenylalanine included. The read is trimmed to its CDR3 DNA, 42 bases read in frame from base 1. From the germline V gene (reference sequence), CDR1 is MNHEY and CDR2 is SMNVEV. The sample was blood, either unsorted or a sorted T cell fraction (not recorded which). In this chain, TRBV27 is recombined with TRBJ1-5; the D gene is not confidently resolved. This receptor was obtained from a male donor with ankylosing spondylitis. In nucleotides, the sequence is TGTGCCAGCAGTTTTAATCGGGGCAATCAGCCCCAGCATTTT. This yields the protein CASSFNRGNQPQHF.